This passage covers 4 T cell receptor beta chains from one sample sequenced in a study of blood T cell repertoires in COVID-19. Sequencing was performed with immunoSEQ multiplex PCR; in TCRdb, only in-frame clones are kept and a portion is missing. This sample yields 100,000 to 150,000 clones, of which about 89% are seen a single time; approximately 10% belongs to the top ten. The material sequenced was peripheral blood. All receptors derive from a woman in her 70s with COVID-19, enrolled during active disease.

The chain combines TRBV28 with TRBJ1-1, with D possibly matching TRBD1 (5 bases). Germline values: CDR1 MDHEN, CDR2 SYDVKM. The CDR3 covers 11 residues. The V and J ends lost 11 bases and 6 bases respectively, with 13 bases between them. CDR3 amino acids: CALGGDSEAFF. Written as DNA, the CDR3 is TGTGCCCTCGGGGGGGATTCTGAAGCTTTCTTT.

V gene TRBV11-3 combines with J gene TRBJ2-1; D is unclear. Trimming stripped 5 bases from V and 8 bases from J, with 13 bases between. Germline V gene lookup returns CDR1 SGHNT and CDR2 YENEEA. The CDR3 consists of 13 residues. CDR3 DNA sequence: TGTGCCAGCAGCCCACGCACGGGTTATGAGCAGTTCTTC. This sequence encodes CASSPRTGYEQFF.

The chain carries TRBV15 and TRBJ2-7; possibly TRBD1 for D (5 bases). Germline loops: CDR1 LNHNV, CDR2 YYDKDF (reference sequence). Trimming pared 5 bases from V and 2 bases from J, leaving 16 bases between. The CDR3 is made up of 15 amino acids. The chain's CDR3 is CATSGLARVAYEQYF. CDR3 DNA sequence: TGTGCCACCAGCGGGCTGGCCAGGGTAGCCTACGAGCAGTACTTC.

DNA of the CDR3: TGTGCCAGCAGCTCCCTAGGTGGCGGGGAGACCCAGTACTTC. Its translation: CASSSLGGGETQYF. The chain uses TRBV5-4 and TRBJ2-5, with D possibly being TRBD2 (5 bases). The CDR3 extends over 14 amino acids. Germline values: CDR1 SGHNT, CDR2 YYREEE (reference sequence). Trimming cost V 3 bases and J 5 bases, with 14 bases left between them. Based on the CDR3 plus reference TRBV5-4 and TRBJ2-5, the full variable domain is ETGVTQSPTHLIKTRGQQVTLRCSSQSGHNTVSWYQQALGQGPQFIFQYYREEENGRGNFPPRFSGLQFPNYSSELNVNALELDDSALYLCASSSLGGGETQYFGPGTRLLVL.